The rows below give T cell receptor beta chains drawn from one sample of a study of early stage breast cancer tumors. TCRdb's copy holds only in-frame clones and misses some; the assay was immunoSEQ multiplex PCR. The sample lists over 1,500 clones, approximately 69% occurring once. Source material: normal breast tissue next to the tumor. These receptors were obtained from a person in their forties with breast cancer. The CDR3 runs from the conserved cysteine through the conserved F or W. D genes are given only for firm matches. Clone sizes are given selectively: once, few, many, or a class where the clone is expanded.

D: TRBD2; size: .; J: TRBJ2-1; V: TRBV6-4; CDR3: CASSELAGGQDEQFF; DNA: TGTGCCAGCAGTGAATTAGCGGGAGGTCAGGATGAGCAGTTCTTC
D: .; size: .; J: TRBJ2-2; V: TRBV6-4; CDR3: CASSDGSGELFF; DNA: TGTGCCAGCAGTGATGGGTCCGGGGAGCTGTTTTTT
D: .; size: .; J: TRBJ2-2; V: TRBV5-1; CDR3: CASSLGQGILGTGELFF; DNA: TGCGCCAGCAGCTTGGGGCAGGGGATCCTCGGCACCGGGGAGCTGTTTTTT
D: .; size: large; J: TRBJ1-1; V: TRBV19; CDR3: CASSEHDTTEAFF; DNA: TGTGCCAGTAGTGAGCATGACACCACTGAAGCTTTCTTT
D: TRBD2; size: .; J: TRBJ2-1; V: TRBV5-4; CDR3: CASSFSGSMNEQFF; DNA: TGTGCCAGCAGCTTTAGCGGGAGTATGAATGAGCAGTTCTTC
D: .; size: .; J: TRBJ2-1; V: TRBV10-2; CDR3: CASSEGNNEQFF; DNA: TGCGCCAGCAGTGAAGGAAATAATGAGCAGTTCTTC
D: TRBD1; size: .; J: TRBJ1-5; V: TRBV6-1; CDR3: CASRGGTGDQPQHF; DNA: TGTGCCAGCCGGGGGGGGACAGGGGATCAGCCCCAGCATTTT
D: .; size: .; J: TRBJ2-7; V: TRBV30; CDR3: CAWSVGFSYEQYF; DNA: TGTGCCTGGAGTGTGGGGTTCTCCTACGAGCAGTACTTC
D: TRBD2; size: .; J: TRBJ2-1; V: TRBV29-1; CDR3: CSVRKRLAGDNEQFF; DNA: TGCAGCGTAAGGAAACGACTAGCGGGAGACAATGAGCAGTTCTTC
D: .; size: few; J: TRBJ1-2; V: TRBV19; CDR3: CASSVGQGTGVYGYTF; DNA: TGTGCCAGTAGTGTGGGTCAGGGAACTGGTGTCTATGGCTACACCTTC
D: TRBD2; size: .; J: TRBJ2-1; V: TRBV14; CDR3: CASSQASGSYHEQFF; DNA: TGTGCCAGCAGCCAAGCCAGCGGGAGTTACCATGAGCAGTTCTTC
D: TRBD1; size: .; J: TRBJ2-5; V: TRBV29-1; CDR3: CSVEAETGVQETQYF; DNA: TGCAGCGTTGAAGCAGAGACAGGGGTCCAAGAGACCCAGTACTTC
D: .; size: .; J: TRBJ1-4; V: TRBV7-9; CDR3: CASSWGGTDNEKLFF; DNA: TGTGCCAGCAGCTGGGGCGGGACGGATAATGAAAAACTGTTTTTT
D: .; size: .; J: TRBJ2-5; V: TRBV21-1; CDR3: CASSKVVGNQYF; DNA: TGTGCCAGCAGCAAAGTTGTAGGGAACCAGTACTTC
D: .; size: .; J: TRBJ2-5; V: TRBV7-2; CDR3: CASSDRVKQETQYF; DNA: TGTGCCAGCAGTGACAGAGTCAAACAAGAGACCCAGTACTTC
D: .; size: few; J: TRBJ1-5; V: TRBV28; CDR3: CASSFWDKNQPQHF; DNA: TGTGCCAGCAGTTTTTGGGACAAGAATCAGCCCCAGCATTTT
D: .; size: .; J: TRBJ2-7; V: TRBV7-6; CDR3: CASSLARESYEQYF; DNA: TGTGCCAGCAGCTTAGCGCGCGAGAGCTACGAGCAGTACTTC
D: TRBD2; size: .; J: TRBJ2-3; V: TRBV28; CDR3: CASSFPGGAEDTQYF; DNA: TGTGCCAGCAGCTTTCCGGGAGGAGCAGAAGATACGCAGTATTTT
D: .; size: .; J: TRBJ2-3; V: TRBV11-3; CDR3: CASSPGGGTDTQYF; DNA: TGTGCCAGCAGCCCCGGAGGTGGCACAGATACGCAGTATTTT
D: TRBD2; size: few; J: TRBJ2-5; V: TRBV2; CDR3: CASSKNPGGETQYF; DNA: TGTGCCAGCAGTAAAAACCCGGGAGGGGAGACCCAGTACTTC
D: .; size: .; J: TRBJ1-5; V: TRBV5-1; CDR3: CASSVGGTRSQPQHF; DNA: TGCGCCAGCAGCGTGGGAGGGACTCGCAGTCAGCCCCAGCATTTT
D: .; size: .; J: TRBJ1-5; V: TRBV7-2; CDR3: CASSPQTGQPQHF; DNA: TGTGCCAGCAGCCCCCAGACAGGACAGCCCCAGCATTTT
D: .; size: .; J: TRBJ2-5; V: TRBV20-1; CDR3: CSNSPKETQYF; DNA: TGCAGCAACTCCCCCAAAGAGACCCAGTACTTC
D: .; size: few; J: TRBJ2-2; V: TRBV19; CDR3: CASSEGAWTGELFF; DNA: TGTGCCAGTAGTGAGGGAGCGTGGACCGGGGAGCTGTTTTTT
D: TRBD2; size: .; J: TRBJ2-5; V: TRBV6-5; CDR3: CASSDRGRAGETQYF; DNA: TGTGCCAGCAGCGATCGGGGGAGGGCCGGGGAGACCCAGTACTTC
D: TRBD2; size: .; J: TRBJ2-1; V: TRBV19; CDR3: CASSASSGWGNEQFF; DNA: TGTGCCAGTAGTGCATCTAGCGGGTGGGGGAATGAGCAGTTCTTC
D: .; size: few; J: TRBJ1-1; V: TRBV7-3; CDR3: CASSLWGGTEAFF; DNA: TGTGCCAGCAGCTTATGGGGAGGCACTGAAGCTTTCTTT
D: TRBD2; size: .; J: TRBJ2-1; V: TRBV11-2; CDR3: CASSMGTSGAYNEQFF; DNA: TGTGCCAGCAGCATGGGGACTAGCGGGGCCTACAATGAGCAGTTCTTC
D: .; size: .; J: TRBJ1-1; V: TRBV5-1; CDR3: CASIKVLNTEAFF; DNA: TGCGCCAGCATCAAGGTCCTGAACACTGAAGCTTTCTTT
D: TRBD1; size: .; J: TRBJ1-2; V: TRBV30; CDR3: CAWSVGPLRDRGRGYTF; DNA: TGTGCCTGGAGTGTAGGCCCCTTGAGGGACAGGGGAAGAGGCTACACCTTC
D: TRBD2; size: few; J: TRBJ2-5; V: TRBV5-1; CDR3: CASRLTSGRSWETQYF; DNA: TGCGCCAGCAGATTGACTAGCGGGAGGTCCTGGGAGACCCAGTACTTC
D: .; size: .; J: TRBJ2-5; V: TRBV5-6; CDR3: CASRPGLMYQETQYF; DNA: TGTGCCAGCAGACCCGGACTGATGTACCAAGAGACCCAGTACTTC
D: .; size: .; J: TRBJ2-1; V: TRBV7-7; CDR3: CASSSELGSYNEQFF; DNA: TGTGCCAGCAGCTCCGAATTAGGCTCCTACAATGAGCAGTTCTTC
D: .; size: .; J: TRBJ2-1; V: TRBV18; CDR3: CASSGNSGSYNEQFF; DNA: TGTGCCAGCTCAGGGAATAGCGGATCCTACAATGAGCAGTTCTTC
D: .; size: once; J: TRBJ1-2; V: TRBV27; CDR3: CASSSRSDYGYTF; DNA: TGTGCCAGCAGTTCCCGGTCGGACTATGGCTACACCTTC
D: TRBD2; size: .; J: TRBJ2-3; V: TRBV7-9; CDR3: CASSRTAGVTSTDTQYF; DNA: TGTGCCAGCAGCCGAACGGCGGGAGTTACTAGCACAGATACGCAGTATTTT
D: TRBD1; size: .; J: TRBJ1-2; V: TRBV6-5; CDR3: CASSYWAGGSSGGYTF; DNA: TGTGCCAGCAGTTACTGGGCAGGGGGCTCTTCTGGGGGCTACACCTTC
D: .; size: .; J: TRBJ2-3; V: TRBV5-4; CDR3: CASTTRAGGLTDTQYF; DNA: TGTGCCAGCACCACTAGAGCCGGAGGACTCACAGATACGCAGTATTTT
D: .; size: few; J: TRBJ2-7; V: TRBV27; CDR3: CASSPSGFSYEQYF; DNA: TGTGCCAGCAGTCCAAGCGGGTTCTCCTACGAGCAGTACTTC
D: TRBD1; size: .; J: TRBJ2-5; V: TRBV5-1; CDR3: CASSDRTGDEETQYF; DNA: TGCGCCAGCAGCGATCGGACAGGGGATGAGGAGACCCAGTACTTC
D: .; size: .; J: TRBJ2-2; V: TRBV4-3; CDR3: CASSQDLGRGNTGELFF; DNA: TGCGCCAGCAGCCAAGATCTGGGCAGGGGAAACACCGGGGAGCTGTTTTTT
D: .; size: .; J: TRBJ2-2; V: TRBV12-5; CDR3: CASGLISAAGELFF; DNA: TGTGCTAGTGGTTTGATCTCGGCCGCCGGGGAGCTGTTTTTT
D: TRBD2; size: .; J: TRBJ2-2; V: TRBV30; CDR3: CAWTRARITSGDHAGELFF; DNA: TGTGCCTGGACCCGGGCCCGAATCACTAGCGGGGATCACGCCGGGGAGCTGTTTTTT
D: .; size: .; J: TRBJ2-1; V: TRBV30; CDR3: CAWSADVVLGNEQFF; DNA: TGTGCCTGGAGTGCAGACGTAGTCTTAGGCAATGAGCAGTTCTTC
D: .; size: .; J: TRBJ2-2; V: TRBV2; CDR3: CASRGQLLNTGELFF; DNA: TGTGCCAGCAGAGGACAGCTCTTGAACACCGGGGAGCTGTTTTTT
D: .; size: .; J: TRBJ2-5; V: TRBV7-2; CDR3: CASSWWDSRGETQYF; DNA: TGTGCCAGCAGCTGGTGGGACTCCCGAGGGGAGACCCAGTACTTC
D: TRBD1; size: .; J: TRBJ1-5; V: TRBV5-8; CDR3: CASSGRDRMTQPQHF; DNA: TGTGCCAGCAGCGGCCGGGACAGAATGACTCAGCCCCAGCATTTT
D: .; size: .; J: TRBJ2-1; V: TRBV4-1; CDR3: CASSQVAPASYNEQFF; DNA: TGCGCCAGCAGCCAAGTAGCCCCAGCCTCCTACAATGAGCAGTTCTTC